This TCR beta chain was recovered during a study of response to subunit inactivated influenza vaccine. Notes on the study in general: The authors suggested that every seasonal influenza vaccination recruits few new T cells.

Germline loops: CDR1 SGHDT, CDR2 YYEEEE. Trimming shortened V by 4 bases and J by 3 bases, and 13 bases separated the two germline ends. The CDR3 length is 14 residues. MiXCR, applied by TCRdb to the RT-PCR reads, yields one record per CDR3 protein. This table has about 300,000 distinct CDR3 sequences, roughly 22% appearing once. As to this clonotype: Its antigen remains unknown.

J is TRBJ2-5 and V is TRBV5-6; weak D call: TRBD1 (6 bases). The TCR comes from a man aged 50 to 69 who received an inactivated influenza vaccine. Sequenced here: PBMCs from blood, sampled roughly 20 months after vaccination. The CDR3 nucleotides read TGTGCCAGCAGCCCATGGACAGCCGAAGAGACCCAGTACTTC. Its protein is CASSPWTAEETQYF.